This T cell receptor beta chain originates from a study of T cells in Graves' hyperthyroidism and ophthalmopathy. Study-wide findings and caveats: Most expanded thyroid clonotypes above 0.001 also appeared in blood.

This CDR3 has 13 residues. Germline CDR1 is MNHNS and CDR2 is SASEGT. V lost 8 bases, J lost 1 base, and 12 bases lay in between. With a duration under 2 months, the hyperthyroidism was newly diagnosed in patients aged 18 to 65. Patients were excluded for uncontrolled infection, other autoimmune disease, pregnancy or lactation. Concerning this clonotype itself: Its antigen is not identified.

Regions amplified from RNA transcripts were the TCR beta CDR3 regions. The primer set for the first-round RT-PCR of the TCR CDR3 was HTBI. TCRdb reanalysed the multiplex PCR reads using MiXCR and keeps one entry per CDR3 protein. The sample lists roughly 580,000 distinct CDR3 sequences, around 13% occurring once. The chain employs TRBV6-1 and TRBJ2-7; D call uncertain. This clonotype was obtained from a woman aged 25 to 45 with Graves' hyperthyroidism that later progressed to Graves' ophthalmopathy. Sequencing used blood. The CDR3 loop reads CASPRDSSYEQYF. CDR3 DNA sequence: TGTGCCAGCCCGCGAGATTCTTCCTACGAGCAGTACTTC.